The rows below give T cell receptor beta chains drawn from one sample of a study of neoadjuvant anti-PD-1 for oral cavity cancer. Generated by immunoSEQ multiplex PCR, the TCRdb table keeps only in-frame clones and is missing some. The sample has fewer than 11,000 clones; around two thirds are singletons. The material sequenced was tumor tissue, taken after nivolumab (anti-PD-1) treatment. These TCRs come from a person aged 40-85 years with oral cavity squamous cell carcinoma. CDR3s include the opening cysteine and the closing phenylalanine or tryptophan. The order of the fields is V gene, J gene, clone size, D gene, CDR3 length, CDR3 DNA, CDR3 protein. A D gene is named only where the DNA matches it firmly. Size is stated for part of the rows, as once, few or many counts, or as a class when the clone is expanded.

v_gene: TRBV18; j_gene: TRBJ2-7; abundance: NA; d_gene: NA; len: 12; CDR3nt: TGTGCCAGCTCACCAAGGGGGTCCGAGCAGTACTTC; CDR3aa: CASSPRGSEQYF
v_gene: TRBV19; j_gene: TRBJ2-1; abundance: NA; d_gene: TRBD1; len: 16; CDR3nt: TGTGCCAGTAGTATCCTACAGGGGCCTCTATCTAATGAGCAGTTCTTC; CDR3aa: CASSILQGPLSNEQFF
v_gene: TRBV30; j_gene: TRBJ2-1; abundance: large; d_gene: NA; len: 17; CDR3nt: TGTGCCTGGAGTGTAGCTATTGCCAGTAGCTCCTACAATGAGCAGTTCTTC; CDR3aa: CAWSVAIASSSYNEQFF
v_gene: TRBV5-1; j_gene: TRBJ1-3; abundance: NA; d_gene: NA; len: 14; CDR3nt: TGCGCCAGGAGACAGGACTTCTCTGGAAACACCATATATTTT; CDR3aa: CARRQDFSGNTIYF
v_gene: TRBV5-6; j_gene: TRBJ2-2; abundance: NA; d_gene: TRBD2; len: 18; CDR3nt: TGTGCCAGCAGCTTGGCACCCGGGAGGTGGGCCTACACCGGGGAGCTGTTTTTT; CDR3aa: CASSLAPGRWAYTGELFF
v_gene: TRBV11-2; j_gene: TRBJ2-7; abundance: NA; d_gene: NA; len: 13; CDR3nt: TGTGCCAGCAGCTTACGCAGGGAAGGCGAGCAGTACTTC; CDR3aa: CASSLRREGEQYF
v_gene: TRBV6-1; j_gene: TRBJ1-2; abundance: few; d_gene: NA; len: 13; CDR3nt: TGTGCCAGCAGTGACGGGAGTAACTATGGCTACACCTTC; CDR3aa: CASSDGSNYGYTF
v_gene: TRBV19; j_gene: TRBJ1-1; abundance: NA; d_gene: TRBD1; len: 16; CDR3nt: TGTGCCAGTAGTCTAGACTGGACAGGGGGGAACACTGAAGCTTTCTTT; CDR3aa: CASSLDWTGGNTEAFF
v_gene: TRBV5-1; j_gene: TRBJ2-7; abundance: few; d_gene: NA; len: 14; CDR3nt: TGCGCCAGCAGCCCCAGGGGGGAAGGGAACGAGCAGTACTTC; CDR3aa: CASSPRGEGNEQYF
v_gene: TRBV5-6; j_gene: TRBJ1-1; abundance: NA; d_gene: TRBD1; len: 12; CDR3nt: TGTGCCAGCAGCTTGGTACAGGGGGTAGCTTTCTTT; CDR3aa: CASSLVQGVAFF
v_gene: TRBV25-1; j_gene: TRBJ1-1; abundance: NA; d_gene: NA; len: 14; CDR3nt: TGTGCCAGCAGTCCACAGGGCCGGGGGACTGAAGCTTTCTTT; CDR3aa: CASSPQGRGTEAFF
v_gene: TRBV7-6; j_gene: TRBJ2-7; abundance: few; d_gene: TRBD2; len: 15; CDR3nt: TGTGCCAGCAGCTTAGCGAGCGGGGGCGGAAATCAGCAGTACTTC; CDR3aa: CASSLASGGGNQQYF
v_gene: TRBV5-1; j_gene: TRBJ1-3; abundance: NA; d_gene: NA; len: 14; CDR3nt: TGCGCCAGGAGGCAGGACTTCTCTGGAAACACCATATATTTT; CDR3aa: CARRQDFSGNTIYF
v_gene: TRBV6-6; j_gene: TRBJ1-5; abundance: NA; d_gene: NA; len: 14; CDR3nt: TGTGCCAGCAGTTACCCAGGGACCAATCAGCCCCAGCATTTT; CDR3aa: CASSYPGTNQPQHF
v_gene: TRBV15; j_gene: TRBJ2-3; abundance: NA; d_gene: NA; len: 11; CDR3nt: TGTGCCACCAGCAGAGGCAGTACGCAGTATTTT; CDR3aa: CATSRGSTQYF
v_gene: TRBV27; j_gene: TRBJ1-5; abundance: few; d_gene: NA; len: 14; CDR3nt: TGTGCCAGCAGTTCCGACAGCCGCAATCAGCCCCAGCATTTT; CDR3aa: CASSSDSRNQPQHF
v_gene: TRBV19; j_gene: TRBJ2-2; abundance: NA; d_gene: TRBD1; len: 14; CDR3nt: TGTGCCAGTAGGTGGACAGGGAACACCGGGGAGCTGTTTTTT; CDR3aa: CASRWTGNTGELFF
v_gene: TRBV19; j_gene: TRBJ2-7; abundance: once; d_gene: TRBD2; len: 14; CDR3nt: TGTGCCAGTAGTATCTCACTAGCGGGAGACGAGCAGTACTTC; CDR3aa: CASSISLAGDEQYF
v_gene: TRBV27; j_gene: TRBJ1-1; abundance: NA; d_gene: NA; len: 14; CDR3nt: TGTGCCAGCAGAGAACAGGGAGGGCGGCCTGAAGCTTTCTTT; CDR3aa: CASREQGGRPEAFF
v_gene: TRBV11-2; j_gene: TRBJ2-3; abundance: NA; d_gene: TRBD1; len: 15; CDR3nt: TGTGCCAGCAGCTCGGACAGGCGGGGCACAGATACGCAGTATTTT; CDR3aa: CASSSDRRGTDTQYF
v_gene: TRBV7-3; j_gene: TRBJ2-5; abundance: few; d_gene: TRBD1; len: 15; CDR3nt: TGTGCCAGCAGCTTAAGAACAGGGGGCTGGGAGACCCAGTACTTC; CDR3aa: CASSLRTGGWETQYF
v_gene: TRBV27; j_gene: TRBJ1-3; abundance: few; d_gene: NA; len: 13; CDR3nt: TGTGCCAGCAGTTCGACAGCTGGAAACACCATATATTTT; CDR3aa: CASSSTAGNTIYF
v_gene: TRBV7-9; j_gene: TRBJ2-1; abundance: few; d_gene: NA; len: 14; CDR3nt: TGTGCCAGCAGCTTAGAAACAGCCTACAATGAGCAGTTCTTC; CDR3aa: CASSLETAYNEQFF
v_gene: TRBV5-6; j_gene: TRBJ2-1; abundance: NA; d_gene: NA; len: 17; CDR3nt: TGTGCCAGCAGCTTGTGGATCCCGGGACCTTCCTACAATGAGCAGTTCTTC; CDR3aa: CASSLWIPGPSYNEQFF
v_gene: TRBV5-1; j_gene: TRBJ2-5; abundance: NA; d_gene: NA; len: 15; CDR3nt: TGCGCCAGCAGCTATTACAGGGTTGAGAAAGAGACCCAGTACTTC; CDR3aa: CASSYYRVEKETQYF
v_gene: TRBV7-2; j_gene: TRBJ2-7; abundance: NA; d_gene: TRBD2; len: 14; CDR3nt: TGTGCCAGCAGCCCGGGTGGCGGGAGAGGCGAGCAGTACTTC; CDR3aa: CASSPGGGRGEQYF
v_gene: TRBV5-7; j_gene: TRBJ1-2; abundance: few; d_gene: TRBD1; len: 13; CDR3nt: TGTGCCAGCAGCTGGACAGGGCCCTATGGCTACACCTTC; CDR3aa: CASSWTGPYGYTF